The clone carrying this TCR beta chain came up once. The data derive from a study of blood T cell repertoires in COVID-19. Turning to the study itself: Sites across the United States, Italy and Spain contributed samples from acute and convalescent COVID-19.

The CDR3 totals 13 residues. The V gene lost 5 bases and the J gene lost 12 bases, with 20 bases spanning the gap. Germline CDR1 reads SGHAT; CDR2 reads FQNNGV. The repertoire was sequenced with immunoSEQ multiplex PCR; TCRdb's copy has only in-frame clones and lacks some. This table has roughly 180,000 clones, about 85% appearing once. Recruited during active infection, patients (from Seattle) were subsequently followed longitudinally. The chain is built from TRBV11-2 and TRBJ2-7; weak D call: TRBD2 (6 bases). This sequence was found in a woman aged 50 to 65 with COVID-19, enrolled during active disease. Source material: peripheral blood. The DNA for the CDR3 is TGTGCCAGCAGCACCTCGACTAGTAGTCATTCGTACTTC. Translating gives CASSTSTSSHSYF.